Listed below are T cell receptor beta chains from one sample, sequenced in a study of blood T cell repertoires in COVID-19. Sequenced by immunoSEQ multiplex PCR; TCRdb stores in-frame clones only, minus some. This sample has 87,000 or so clones, with approximately 83% found just once. The sequenced sample consisted of peripheral blood. The receptors come from a woman aged 65 to 85 with acute or convalescent COVID-19. CDR3s include the opening cysteine and the closing phenylalanine or tryptophan. The order of the fields is CDR3 length, J gene, V gene, clone size, D gene, CDR3 DNA, CDR3 protein. D genes are given only for firm matches. The listing skips clone size in some rows; elsewhere it reads once, few, many or a size class.

14,TRBJ1-5,TRBV19,-,TRBD1,TGTGCCAGTAGCATCACAGGGGACAATCAGCCCCAGCATTTT,CASSITGDNQPQHF
14,TRBJ1-1,TRBV5-1,-,-,TGCGCCAGCAGCCCCTTGGGGGCTGGGATTGAAGCTTTCTTT,CASSPLGAGIEAFF
14,TRBJ1-2,TRBV6-2/TRBV6-3,-,-,TGTGCCAGCAGTTACTCAGCCTTGAGGCATGGCTACACCTTC,CASSYSALRHGYTF
15,TRBJ1-1,TRBV4-1,-,-,TGCGCCAGCAGCCGCGTACAGGGAGCGGTCGCTGAAGCTTTCTTT,CASSRVQGAVAEAFF
15,TRBJ1-1,TRBV5-1,-,TRBD1,TGCGCCAGCAGCGATTTAGGACAGGGGTCCACTGAAGCTTTCTTT,CASSDLGQGSTEAFF
11,TRBJ1-1,TRBV28,-,-,TGTGCCAGCAGTTTAAAGGGGAAAGCTTTCTTT,CASSLKGKAFF
15,TRBJ1-2,TRBV2,-,TRBD1,TGTGCCAGCAGTGGACAGGGGGGAAACAACTATGGCTACACCTTC,CASSGQGGNNYGYTF
13,TRBJ1-5,TRBV30,-,TRBD1,TGTGCCTGGAGGGGACAGATAAATCAGCCCCAGCATTTT,CAWRGQINQPQHF
12,TRBJ1-2,TRBV3-1/TRBV3-2,-,-,TGTGCCAGCAGCAAAGCTCAGCGCGGCTACACCTTC,CASSKAQRGYTF
16,TRBJ1-2,TRBV2,-,TRBD1,TGTGCCAGCAGTGGTCCGGACAGGGCGGTTTACTATGGCTACACCTTC,CASSGPDRAVYYGYTF
13,TRBJ1-2,TRBV18,-,-,TGTGCCAGCTCACGAAACAGGGAATTAGGCTACACCTTC,CASSRNRELGYTF
14,TRBJ2-7,TRBV6-5,few,TRBD1,TGTGCCAGCAGTCACGACAGGGGGGACTACGAGCAGTACTTC,CASSHDRGDYEQYF
14,TRBJ2-7,TRBV18,-,TRBD1,TGTGCCAGCTCACCTGGACAGGGGACTAACGAGCAGTACTTC,CASSPGQGTNEQYF
16,TRBJ2-1,TRBV14,-,-,TGTGCCAGCAGCCACTTACAGGGCCTCCAGATCAATGAGCAGTTCTTC,CASSHLQGLQINEQFF
15,TRBJ2-1,TRBV7-3,-,-,TGTGCCAGCAGAGGAACAGGGGGGGTTTACAATGAGCAGTTCTTC,CASRGTGGVYNEQFF
14,TRBJ1-5,TRBV5-1,-,-,TGCGCCAGCAGTCTCGGAGGGAGCAATCAGCCCCAGCATTTT,CASSLGGSNQPQHF
15,TRBJ2-5,TRBV7-7,-,-,TGTGCTAGCAGCTTACTATCTACAGGGTCAGAGACCCAGTACTTC,CASSLLSTGSETQYF
15,TRBJ1-5,TRBV27,few,TRBD1,TGTGCCAGCAGTATCAACAGGGGTAGCAATCAGCCCCAGCATTTT,CASSINRGSNQPQHF
11,TRBJ2-1,TRBV5-1,-,-,TGCGCCAGCAGCTTTTACGGGGAGCAGTTCTTC,CASSFYGEQFF
15,TRBJ2-2,TRBV9,-,TRBD2,TGTGCCAGCAACCGAGCAGCGGGGGCTGTCGGGGAGCTGTTTTTT,CASNRAAGAVGELFF
13,TRBJ2-3,TRBV5-4,-,TRBD2,TGTGCCAGCAGCCTAGCGGGGGCAGATACGCAGTATTTT,CASSLAGADTQYF
16,TRBJ1-4,TRBV4-1,-,TRBD1,TGCGCCAGCAGCCGCTCCGGGACAGGGCCTAATGAAAAACTGTTTTTT,CASSRSGTGPNEKLFF
15,TRBJ1-4,TRBV5-1,-,TRBD1,TGCGCCAGCAGCTCCCAGGGGGCAACTAATGAAAAACTGTTTTTT,CASSSQGATNEKLFF